Below, 15 T cell receptor beta chains from the same sample are listed, as sequenced in a study of blood T cells in healthy people across ages. Primers used in a second PCR of about 6 to 11 cycles were a sample-barcoded 5' primer and a J-beta primer mix. One entry per CDR3 protein, called by TCRdb with MiXCR from the 5' RACE reads. The sample includes hundreds of thousands of distinct CDR3 sequences, roughly 43% of them seen just once. The specimen sequenced was blood. These receptors came from a man aged 30-40 years in good health.

This clonotype has a handful of counts. This chain uses TRBV27 with TRBJ2-1, with 10 bases fitting TRBD2. J lost 7 bases, V lost 2 bases, and 11 bases had no gene match. The CDR3 is 17 residues long. Germline loops: CDR1 MNHEY, CDR2 SMNVEV (reference sequence). CDR3 nucleotide sequence: TGTGCCAGCAGTTTAAGGTCTAGCGGGGGCCCGGGGAATGAGCAGTTCTTC. Amino acid sequence: CASSLRSSGGPGNEQFF.

The rearrangement joins TRBV2 to TRBJ2-1; no reliable D call. The V gene lost 4 bases and the J gene lost 6 bases, with 16 bases spanning the gap. Looked up from germline, CDR1 is SNHLY and CDR2 is FYNNEI. The CDR3 spans 15 residues. Here the CDR3 DNA reads TGTGCCAGCAGTGCAGAGCCCCTTCCCTTCAATGAGCAGTTCTTC. It translates to CASSAEPLPFNEQFF.

The rearrangement uses TRBV27 and TRBJ2-7, with unresolved D. The CDR3 covers 14 residues. Germline V CDR1 and CDR2: MNHEY, SMNVEV (reference sequence). V was shortened by 6 bases and J by 0 bases, with 12 bases between the two germline ends. The CDR3 nucleotides read TGTGCCAGCAGATCCGGGTCTCCCTCCTACGAGCAGTACTTC. It is translated as CASRSGSPSYEQYF.

The rearrangement joins TRBV7-2 to TRBJ2-7; the D gene is possibly TRBD2 (5 bases). The germline CDR1 and CDR2 sequences are SGHTA and FQGNSA. V lost 5 bases, J lost 10 bases, and 15 bases lay in between. This CDR3 comprises 12 residues. The CDR3 DNA follows: TGTGCCAGCAGCCCGAGCGGCTCCACCCAGTACTTC. It yields the protein CASSPSGSTQYF. Complete variable domain (other parts from reference TRBV7-2 and TRBJ2-7): GAGVSQSPSNKVTEKGKDVELRCDPISGHTALYWYRQSLGQGLEFLIYFQGNSAPDKSGLPSDRFSAERTGGSVSTLTIQRTQQEDSAVYLCASSPSGSTQYFGPGTRLTVT.

The rearrangement uses TRBV24-1 and TRBJ2-1; TRBD1 agrees at 8 bases. Per the germline V gene, CDR1 is KGHDR and CDR2 is SFDVKD. CDR3 length: 15 residues. The V gene end was trimmed by 4 bases and the J gene end by 8 bases; junction bases not matched to a gene: 9. CDR3 nucleotides: TGTGCCACCAGTGACTGGGGACAGGTTGACGATGAGCAGTTCTTC. Protein product: CATSDWGQVDDEQFF.

Only a few counts were recorded for this clonotype. V and J are TRBV10-3 and TRBJ2-7; D is undetermined. The ends were cut back, 3 bases at V and 4 bases at J, with 13 bases in the middle. This CDR3 region has 14 residues. The germline V gene encodes CDR1 ENHRY and CDR2 SYGVKD. The CDR3 DNA reads TGTGCCATCAGTGATTCGTTAGAACCTTACGAGCAGTACTTC. Encoded protein: CAISDSLEPYEQYF.

This clonotype was detected only a few times. CDR3 loop: CASSVGLGTEQYF. The CDR3 DNA sequence: TGTGCCAGCAGCGTGGGACTTGGGACAGAGCAGTACTTC. The genes are TRBV11-3 and TRBJ2-7; D is possibly TRBD1 or TRBD2 (6 bases each). The CDR3 runs 13 residues. V lost 5 bases to trimming and J lost 7 bases, with 15 bases between them. Germline-derived CDR1 and CDR2 are SGHNT and YENEEA.

The chain is built from TRBV30 and TRBJ1-4, with a possible D match to TRBD1 (6 bases). This CDR3 contains 15 residues. Trimming pared 2 bases from V and 0 bases from J, leaving 10 bases between. CDR1 and CDR2 (germline): GTSNPN, SVGIG (reference sequence). DNA for the CDR3: TGTGCCTGGAGTTGGGGGGCTGCAACTAATGAAAAACTGTTTTTT. Its protein product is CAWSWGAATNEKLFF.

This chain joins TRBV6-2 or TRBV6-3 and TRBJ2-1; no clear D gene. V lost 6 bases and J 0 bases, leaving 9 bases between the germline ends. CDR1 and CDR2 (germline): MNHEY, SVGEGT. The CDR3 is made up of 14 amino acids. In nucleotides, the CDR3 is TGTGCCAGCAGGTCGAAGAGCTCCTACAATGAGCAGTTCTTC. Its translation: CASRSKSSYNEQFF.

The rearrangement links TRBV7-3 to TRBJ1-1; the match to TRBD1 covers 7 bases. CDR3 length equals 13 residues. V lost 6 bases to trimming and J lost 3 bases; unmatched junction nucleotides: 4. Germline CDR1 SGHTA, CDR2 FQGTGA. For the CDR3, the DNA is TGTGCCAGCAGAAGAACAGGGGACACTGAAGCTTTCTTT. Protein sequence: CASRRTGDTEAFF.

Turning to this clonotype: A much bigger clone sits one base away, suggesting this may be a read error. The chain recombines TRBV4-1 with TRBJ2-1, with D unresolved. Trimming took off 0 bases at V and 10 bases at J, with 13 bases between the two ends. CDR1 is MGHRA and CDR2 is YSYEKL in the germline V gene. This CDR3 has 14 amino acids. In nucleotides, the CDR3 is TGCGCCAGCAGCCAAGAATTCGGATCCTACGAGCAGTTCTTC. Its protein is CASSQEFGSYEQFF.

The chain recombines TRBV12-3 or TRBV12-4 with TRBJ2-7; TRBD2 agrees at 8 bases. V lost 7 bases to trimming and J lost 1 base; unmatched junction nucleotides: 12. The CDR3 consists of 16 residues. CDR3 in DNA: TGTGCCAGCACCTCAACCAGCGGGGGCTCGTCCTACGAGCAGTACTTC. Translated, it gives CASTSTSGGSSYEQYF.

This chain joins TRBV6-1 and TRBJ2-3; 9 positions agree with TRBD2. J was trimmed by 5 bases and V by 3 bases; bases with no gene match: 12. The germline gives CDR1 MNHNS, CDR2 SASEGT. The CDR3 length is 17 residues. In DNA form, the CDR3 reads TGTGCCAGCAGTGACCTCCTCGGCGGGAGGGGGGAAGATACGCAGTATTTT. It codes for CASSDLLGGRGEDTQYF.

The chain is built from TRBV7-2 and TRBJ1-2; no definite D call. V lost 5 bases, J lost 4 bases, and 11 bases lay in between. CDR3 length: 13 amino acids. Germline assignment: CDR1 SGHTA and CDR2 FQGNSA. CDR3 nucleotide sequence: TGTGCCAGCAGCCCCCAACAGCGCTATGGCTACACCTTC. Protein sequence: CASSPQQRYGYTF.

This clonotype was counted between two and nine times. The V gene is TRBV4-2, the J gene TRBJ2-5, with 10 bases identical to TRBD2. The V segment lost 0 bases and the J segment 1 base; nucleotides outside the gene matches: 8. The germline V gene has CDR1 LGHNA and CDR2 YNFKEQ. The CDR3 runs 18 residues. CDR3 in amino acids: CASSQEGGAGGFQETQYF. CDR3 in DNA: TGTGCCAGCAGCCAAGAAGGAGGAGCGGGGGGGTTCCAAGAGACCCAGTACTTC.